Each of the 20 T cell receptor beta chains below was sequenced from the same sample in a study of T cells in Graves' hyperthyroidism and ophthalmopathy. What was amplified from RNA transcripts were TCR beta CDR3 regions. HTBI primers drove first-round RT-PCR of the TCR CDR3. Using its own MiXCR run on the multiplex PCR reads, TCRdb lists one record per CDR3 protein. The repertoire holds 300,000 to 350,000 distinct CDR3 sequences, with around 20% as singletons. Sequencing was performed on blood. The receptors stem from a woman between 45 and 65 years old with Graves' hyperthyroidism.

This clonotype was recorded at least ten times. The chain carries TRBV30 and TRBJ2-5; TRBD2 matches at 9 bases. CDR1 GTSNPN and CDR2 SVGIG come from the germline V gene (reference sequence). J gave up 1 base and V 0 bases, and 6 bases lay outside the gene matches. The CDR3 covers 16 residues. The CDR3 sequence: CAWSVKSGGLQETQYF. For the CDR3, the DNA is TGTGCCTGGAGTGTTAAGAGCGGGGGGCTCCAAGAGACCCAGTACTTC.

This clonotype has ten or more counts. V and J are TRBV24-1 and TRBJ1-2; TRBD1 matches at 8 bases. J was trimmed by 6 bases and V by 4 bases; bases with no gene match: 3. The CDR3 has 13 amino acids. Germline CDR1 reads KGHDR; CDR2 reads SFDVKD. The CDR3 reads CATSDRTGHGYTF. CDR3 nucleotide sequence: TGTGCCACCAGTGACCGGACAGGGCATGGCTACACCTTC.

This clonotype occurred many times. The gene calls are TRBV10-2 and TRBJ2-1, with D hard to call. The V gene's germline CDR1 is WSHSY and CDR2 SAAADI. The CDR3 has 12 amino acids. The germline V and J ends were trimmed by 4 bases and 8 bases, with 9 bases remaining between them. The CDR3 nucleotides are TGCGCCAGCAGTGCGGTAGCACATGAGCAGTTCTTC. Encoded protein: CASSAVAHEQFF.

This sequence joins TRBV11-2 and TRBJ1-4; tentatively, D is TRBD1 (5 bases). Trimming cost V 1 base and J 8 bases, with 17 bases left between them. Germline loops: CDR1 SGHAT, CDR2 FQNNGV. CDR3 length: 16 residues. The chain's CDR3 is CASSLGSGGRWEKLFF. In DNA form, the CDR3 reads TGTGCCAGCAGCTTAGGATCCGGGGGTCGGTGGGAAAAACTGTTTTTT.

This clonotype has ten or more counts. The chain employs TRBV20-1 and TRBJ2-7; 11 nucleotides line up with TRBD2. Germline CDR1 DFQATT, CDR2 SNEGSKA (reference sequence). Trimming took 7 bases from V and 3 from J; bases not matched to a gene: 8. CDR3 length: 14 amino acids. The CDR3 protein is CSGQPSGRFYEQYF. CDR3 bases: TGCAGTGGCCAGCCTAGCGGGAGGTTCTACGAGCAGTACTTC.

The table lists this clonotype with many counts. V and J are TRBV2 and TRBJ1-2, with 7 nucleotides matching TRBD1. With 7 bases clipped from V and 2 bases from J, the junction kept 4 bases outside the gene matches. The germline V gene has CDR1 SNHLY and CDR2 FYNNEI. The CDR3 extends over 13 amino acids. The DNA for the CDR3 is TGTGCCAGCAACCGGGACAGCAACTATGGCTACACCTTC. It is translated as CASNRDSNYGYTF.

Many counts were recorded for this clonotype. This rearrangement joins TRBV20-1 to TRBJ2-2, with 10 bases aligning to TRBD2. The CDR3 extends over 14 amino acids. V lost 1 base and J lost 12; bases outside the gene matches: 8. In germline, CDR1 is DFQATT, CDR2 SNEGSKA (reference sequence). DNA of the CDR3: TGCAGTGCTAGAGGAGGGGGTAGCGGGGGGAAGCTGTTTTTT. Its protein is CSARGGGSGGKLFF.

V gene TRBV20-1 combines with J gene TRBJ1-6; no reliable D call. This CDR3 region has 13 residues. V lost 0 bases and J lost 4, with 4 bases in between. CDR1 is DFQATT and CDR2 is SNEGSKA in the germline V gene (reference sequence). CDR3 nucleotides: TGCAGTGCTAGAGAAAAGTATAATTCACCCCTCCACTTT. Its translation is CSAREKYNSPLHF.

This clonotype was found many times. The junction differs from germline at one of its ends, possibly a read error. CDR3 protein: CASREDSASNQPQHF. The CDR3 DNA reads TGTGCCAGCAGGGAAGACAGTGCCTCCAATCAGCCCCAGCATTTT. The rearrangement links TRBV2 to TRBJ1-5; possibly TRBD1 for D (5 bases). Germline CDR1 and CDR2: SNHLY and FYNNEI. The CDR3 totals 15 residues.

About this clonotype: A junction boundary mismatches the germline segment, possibly from a read error. The chain has TRBV28 and TRBJ1-1, with D maybe TRBD1 (6 bases). The germline V gene encodes CDR1 MDHEN and CDR2 SYDVKM. The CDR3 consists of 14 residues. This chain's CDR3 is CAGSPGTTNTEAFF. The CDR3 DNA is TGTGCCGGCAGTCCCGGGACAACCAACACTGAAGCTTTCTTT.

The sample holds a few counts of this clonotype. One base away lies a much larger clone, so this may be a sequencing read error. The gene calls are TRBV7-9 and TRBJ2-1; perhaps D is TRBD1 or TRBD2 (6 bases each). CDR1 SEHNR and CDR2 FQNEAQ come from the germline V gene (reference sequence). The length of the CDR3 is 14 residues. The CDR3 here is CASSELTGGDEQLF. The CDR3, as DNA: TGTGCCAGCAGCGAACTTACCGGGGGCGATGAGCAGCTCTTC. Full variable domain (rest looked up from reference TRBV7-9 and TRBJ2-1): DTGVSQNPRHKITKRGQNVTFRCDPISEHNRLYWYRQTLGQGPEFLTYFQNEAQLEKSRLLSDRFSAERPKGSFSTLEIQRTEQGDSAMYLCASSELTGGDEQLFGPGTRLTVL.

This clonotype occurred many times. This chain uses TRBV28 with TRBJ2-7; D call uncertain. The CDR3 sequence is 12 residues long. From germline, CDR1 is MDHEN and CDR2 SYDVKM. Between the trimmed V and J ends, which lost 3 bases and 2 bases, there was a span of 5 bases. The CDR3 DNA reads TGTGCCAGCAGTTTGCCCACCTACGAGCAGTACTTC. This gives the protein CASSLPTYEQYF.

This clonotype has just a few counts. This chain connects TRBV2 to TRBJ1-2, with a possible D match to TRBD1 (6 bases). Trimming removed 6 bases at V and 7 bases at J, with 27 bases between. Germline CDR1 is SNHLY and CDR2 is FYNNEI. This CDR3 has 17 residues. This CDR3 reads CASRLPYRVTGSGGYTF. The CDR3 DNA is TGTGCCAGCAGACTTCCATACAGGGTTACCGGGTCAGGTGGCTACACCTTC. The entire variable domain, with the rest obtained from reference TRBV2 and TRBJ1-2, is as follows: EPEVTQTPSHQVTQMGQEVILRCVPISNHLYFYWYRQILGQKVEFLVSFYNNEISEKSEIFDDQFSVERPDGSNFTLKIRSTKLEDSAMYFCASRLPYRVTGSGGYTFGSGTRLTVV.

This clonotype was recorded at least ten times. J is TRBJ2-5 and V is TRBV7-3; 7 bases are shared with TRBD2. V lost 2 bases to trimming and J lost 3 bases; unmatched junction nucleotides: 6. The CDR3 is 15 residues long. The germline CDR1 and CDR2 sequences are SGHTA and FQGTGA. The DNA of the CDR3 is TGTGCCAGCAGCTTATTCGGGGGGAATGAAGAGACCCAGTACTTC. Protein sequence: CASSLFGGNEETQYF.

The chain joins TRBV20-1 to TRBJ2-5; no definite D call. Germline lookup yields CDR1 DFQATT and CDR2 SNEGSKA (reference sequence). Trimming left V 1 base short and J 0 bases short, with 6 bases between. The CDR3 is made up of 13 amino acids. The CDR3 DNA sequence: TGCAGTGCTAGAGGGTCGCACCAAGAGACCCAGTACTTC. As protein: CSARGSHQETQYF.

This clonotype was found a few times. The chain has TRBV29-1 and TRBJ1-2; D is possibly TRBD1 (6 bases). Germline assignment: CDR1 SQVTM and CDR2 ANQGSEA. The CDR3 length is 14 residues. The V gene lost 4 bases and the J gene lost 1 base, with 13 bases spanning the gap. The DNA of the CDR3 is TGCAGCGTTGGGGCAGGGGTTTTTAACTATGGCTACACCTTC. Translating gives CSVGAGVFNYGYTF.

This rearrangement joins TRBV28 to TRBJ1-2; no clear D gene. With 2 bases removed from V and 1 base from J, the gap between germline ends came to 5 bases. The CDR3 covers 13 residues. Looked up from germline, CDR1 is MDHEN and CDR2 is SYDVKM. The CDR3 DNA sequence: TGTGCCAGCAGTTTACAGGATAACTATGGCTACACCTTC. It encodes CASSLQDNYGYTF.

This clonotype was observed at least ten times. The chain recombines TRBV11-3 with TRBJ2-2; a possible D gene is TRBD1 (6 bases). CDR1 and CDR2 from the germline V gene are SGHNT and YENEEA. Between the trimmed V and J ends, which lost 5 bases and 4 bases, there was a span of 11 bases. The CDR3 runs 14 residues. The CDR3 coding sequence is TGTGCCAGCAGCCAGCGACAGGTCACCGGGGAGCTGTTTTTT. Translation gives CASSQRQVTGELFF.

Worth noting for this clonotype: Just one base apart from a much larger clone, this may be a read error. V gene TRBV7-8 combines with J gene TRBJ2-5, with D uncertain. Trimming pared 5 bases from V and 3 bases from J, leaving 10 bases between. The CDR3 runs 13 residues. Germline values: CDR1 SGHVS, CDR2 FQNEAQ. The CDR3 here is CASSTIWKETQYF. DNA for the CDR3: TGTGCCAGCAGCACCATATGGAAAGAGACCCAGTACTTC.

The gene calls are TRBV19 and TRBJ2-3; 8 bases agree with TRBD2. Unmatched junction bases numbered 15, after V lost 6 bases and J lost 4 bases. Germline loops: CDR1 LNHDA, CDR2 SQIVND (reference sequence). There are 17 residues in the CDR3. CDR3 protein: CASSGRGPGGPSDTQYF. The CDR3 bases are TGTGCCAGTAGCGGCAGGGGACCGGGAGGGCCGTCAGATACGCAGTATTTT. The whole variable domain, remainder taken from reference TRBV19 and TRBJ2-3, is DGGITQSPKYLFRKEGQNVTLSCEQNLNHDAMYWYRQDPGQGLRLIYYSQIVNDFQKGDIAEGYSVSREKKESFPLTVTSAQKNPTAFYLCASSGRGPGGPSDTQYFGPGTRLTVL.